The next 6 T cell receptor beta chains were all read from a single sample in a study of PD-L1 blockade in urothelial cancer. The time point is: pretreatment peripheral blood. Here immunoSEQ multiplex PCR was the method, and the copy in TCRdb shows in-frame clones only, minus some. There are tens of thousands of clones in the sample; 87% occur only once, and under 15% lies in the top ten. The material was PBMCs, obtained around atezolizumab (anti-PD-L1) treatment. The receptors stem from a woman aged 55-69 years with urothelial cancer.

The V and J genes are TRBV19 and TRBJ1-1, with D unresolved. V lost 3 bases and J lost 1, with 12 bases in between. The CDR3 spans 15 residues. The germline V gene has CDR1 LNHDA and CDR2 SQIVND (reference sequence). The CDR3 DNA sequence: TGTGCCAGTAGTATTTCCCAAGTCGGGAACACTGAAGCTTTCTTT. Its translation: CASSISQVGNTEAFF.

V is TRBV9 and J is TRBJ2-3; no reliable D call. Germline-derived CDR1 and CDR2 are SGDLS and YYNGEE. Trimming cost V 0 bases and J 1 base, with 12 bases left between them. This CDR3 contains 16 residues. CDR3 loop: CASSVDNFRGTDTQYF. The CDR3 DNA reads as TGTGCCAGCAGCGTAGATAACTTCCGGGGCACAGATACGCAGTATTTT.

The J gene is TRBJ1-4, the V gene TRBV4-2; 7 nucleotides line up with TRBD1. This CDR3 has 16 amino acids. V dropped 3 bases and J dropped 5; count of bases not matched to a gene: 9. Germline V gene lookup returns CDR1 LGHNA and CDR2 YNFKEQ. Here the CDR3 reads CASSHHRTGGNEKLFF. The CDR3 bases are TGTGCCAGCAGCCATCATCGGACAGGAGGCAATGAAAAACTGTTTTTT.

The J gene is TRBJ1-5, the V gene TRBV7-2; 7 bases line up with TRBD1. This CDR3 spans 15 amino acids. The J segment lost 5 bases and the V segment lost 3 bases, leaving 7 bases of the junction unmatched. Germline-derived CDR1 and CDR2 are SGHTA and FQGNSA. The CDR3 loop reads CASSFRQGRDQPQHF. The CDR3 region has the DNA TGTGCCAGCAGCTTTAGACAGGGCAGAGATCAGCCCCAGCATTTT.

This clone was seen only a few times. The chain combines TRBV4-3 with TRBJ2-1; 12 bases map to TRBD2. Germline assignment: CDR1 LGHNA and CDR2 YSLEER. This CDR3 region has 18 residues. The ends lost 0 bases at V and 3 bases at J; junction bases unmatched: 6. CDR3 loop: CASSQDSWTSGVYNEQFF. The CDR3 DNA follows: TGCGCCAGCAGCCAAGACAGCTGGACTAGCGGGGTCTACAATGAGCAGTTCTTC.

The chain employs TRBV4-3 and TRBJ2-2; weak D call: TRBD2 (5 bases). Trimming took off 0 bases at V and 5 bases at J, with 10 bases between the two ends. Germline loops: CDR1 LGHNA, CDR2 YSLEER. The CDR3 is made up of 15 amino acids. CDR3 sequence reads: CASSQESRGTGELFF. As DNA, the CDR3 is TGCGCCAGCAGCCAAGAGAGTCGGGGAACCGGGGAGCTGTTTTTT.